This T cell receptor beta chain emerged from a study of monozygotic twins with inflammatory bowel disease. Study outcomes and limitations: Healthy twins shared more clonotypes with others than IBD patients, most markedly active ones. Nothing supported a single strong signal or clonotype that was associated with IBD. In the analysis, different T cell subtypes could not be told apart.

Concerning this clonotype itself: Its antigen is currently unknown.

Germline-derived CDR1 and CDR2 are SGHTA and FQGNSA. The CDR3 has 16 amino acids. TCRdb derives one entry per CDR3 protein from the 5' RACE reads, leaving out DNA. In all, the sample yields about 300,000 distinct CDR3 sequences. The clonotype comes from a human donor with ulcerative colitis or Crohn's disease, or a healthy co-twin of an affected twin (not recorded which). Sequenced sample: blood. The V and J genes are TRBV7-2 and TRBJ2-3; TCRdb's assignment of TRBD2 cannot be checked, as there is no DNA. CDR3 sequence reads: CASSSGLAGWGDTQYF.